Presented here are 6 T cell receptor beta chains from one specimen sequenced in a study of blood T cell repertoires in COVID-19. Libraries were prepared by immunoSEQ multiplex PCR; TCRdb keeps only in-frame clonotypes and omits some of them. The sample contains under 200,000 clones, roughly 80% of which appear only once. Sequencing was done on a sample of peripheral blood. The receptors come from a human donor with acute or convalescent COVID-19. The donor label of this sample is uncertain.

The V call is TRBV20-1, the J call TRBJ2-7; D is undetermined. Trimming took off 3 bases at V and 5 bases at J, with 23 bases between the two ends. This CDR3 contains 16 residues. CDR1 is DFQATT and CDR2 is SNEGSKA in the germline V gene (reference sequence). The CDR3, as DNA: TGCAGTGCTAGTCCTATTGACTCCGAACCCCTCGACGAGCAGTACTTC. Its protein product is CSASPIDSEPLDEQYF.

This clone has more than one count but fewer than ten. The CDR3, as DNA: TGTGCCAGCAGTGAACGTCGGGCAGGGGCCCGCACAGATACGCAGTATTTT. It codes for CASSERRAGARTDTQYF. The chain is built from TRBV6-4 and TRBJ2-3, with D possibly TRBD1 on 6 matching bases. This CDR3 contains 17 residues. CDR1 is MRHNA and CDR2 is SNTAGT in the germline V gene. The germline V and J ends were trimmed by 3 bases and 1 base, with 17 bases remaining between them.

This clone was detected a few times. This sequence joins TRBV7-3 and TRBJ1-1, with a tentative D call TRBD1 (6 bases). V gave up 5 bases and J gave up 2 bases, with 12 bases separating them. The CDR3 extends over 14 amino acids. The germline CDR1 and CDR2 sequences are SGHTA and FQGTGA. For the CDR3, the DNA is TGTGCCAGCAGCACAGACAGGATAAACACTGAAGCTTTCTTT. This encodes CASSTDRINTEAFF.

The V call is TRBV6-1, the J call TRBJ1-1; tentatively, D is TRBD1 (5 bases). Trimming stripped 4 bases from V and 3 bases from J, with 18 bases between. Looked up from germline, CDR1 is MNHNS and CDR2 is SASEGT. CDR3 length: 16 residues. CDR3 amino acids: CASSVRTGLSDTEAFF. The CDR3 DNA reads as TGTGCCAGCAGTGTACGAACGGGACTCTCGGACACTGAAGCTTTCTTT.

This chain joins TRBV11-2 and TRBJ1-2, with a possible D match to TRBD1 (5 bases). The CDR3 runs 17 residues. The V and J ends lost 2 bases and 0 bases respectively, with 16 bases between them. Germline V gene data show CDR1 as SGHAT and CDR2 as FQNNGV. CDR3 loop: CASSLSDIRGANYGYTF. In nucleotides, the CDR3 is TGTGCCAGCAGCTTAAGTGATATTCGGGGGGCTAACTATGGCTACACCTTC.

V gene TRBV3-1 (or the pseudogene TRBV3-2) combines with J gene TRBJ1-6, with no clear D. Germline V CDR1 and CDR2: LGHDT, YNNKEL (reference sequence). V gave up 2 bases and J gave up 7 bases, with 3 bases separating them. The CDR3 runs to 12 residues. CDR3 sequence reads: CASSQQNSPLHF. DNA of the CDR3: TGTGCCAGCAGCCAACAGAATTCACCCCTCCACTTT.